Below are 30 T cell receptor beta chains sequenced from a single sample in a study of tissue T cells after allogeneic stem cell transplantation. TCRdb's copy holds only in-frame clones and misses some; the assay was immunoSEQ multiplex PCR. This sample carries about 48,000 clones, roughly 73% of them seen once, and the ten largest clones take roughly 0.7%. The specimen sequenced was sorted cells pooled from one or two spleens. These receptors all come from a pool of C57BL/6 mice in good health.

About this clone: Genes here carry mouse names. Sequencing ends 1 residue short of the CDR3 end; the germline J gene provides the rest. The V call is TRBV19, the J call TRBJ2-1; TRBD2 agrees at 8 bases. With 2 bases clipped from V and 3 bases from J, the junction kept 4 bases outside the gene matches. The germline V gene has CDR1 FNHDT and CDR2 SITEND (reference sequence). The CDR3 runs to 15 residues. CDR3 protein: CASSIWGEGYAEQFF. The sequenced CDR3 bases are TGTGCCAGCAGTATCTGGGGGGAGGGCTATGCTGAGCAGTTC.

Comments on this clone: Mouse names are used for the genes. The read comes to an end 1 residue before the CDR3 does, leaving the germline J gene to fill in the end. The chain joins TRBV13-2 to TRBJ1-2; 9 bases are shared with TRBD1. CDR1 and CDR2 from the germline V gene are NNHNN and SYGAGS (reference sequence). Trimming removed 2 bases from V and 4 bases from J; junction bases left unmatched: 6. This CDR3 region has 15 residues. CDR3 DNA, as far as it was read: TGTGCCAGCGGTGAGTCCGGGACAGGGAGCTCCGACTACACC. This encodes CASGESGTGSSDYT. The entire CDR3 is CASGESGTGSSDYTF.

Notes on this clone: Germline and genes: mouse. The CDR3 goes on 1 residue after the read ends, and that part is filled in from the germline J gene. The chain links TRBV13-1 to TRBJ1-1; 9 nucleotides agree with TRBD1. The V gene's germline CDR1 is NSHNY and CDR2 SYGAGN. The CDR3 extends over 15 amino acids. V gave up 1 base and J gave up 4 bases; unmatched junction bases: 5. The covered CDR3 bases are TGTGCCAGCAGTGATTGGGACAGGGAAGTCACAGAAGTCTTC. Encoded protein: CASSDWDREVTEVF. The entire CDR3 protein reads CASSDWDREVTEVFF.

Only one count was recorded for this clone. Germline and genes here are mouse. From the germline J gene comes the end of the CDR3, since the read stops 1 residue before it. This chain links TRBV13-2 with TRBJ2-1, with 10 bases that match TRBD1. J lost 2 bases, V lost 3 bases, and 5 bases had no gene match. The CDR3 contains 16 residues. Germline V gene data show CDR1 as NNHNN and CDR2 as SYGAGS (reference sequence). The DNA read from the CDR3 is TGTGCCAGCGGTGCCGCCGGGACAGGGGACTATGCTGAGCAGTTC. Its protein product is CASGAAGTGDYAEQF. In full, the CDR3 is CASGAAGTGDYAEQFF.

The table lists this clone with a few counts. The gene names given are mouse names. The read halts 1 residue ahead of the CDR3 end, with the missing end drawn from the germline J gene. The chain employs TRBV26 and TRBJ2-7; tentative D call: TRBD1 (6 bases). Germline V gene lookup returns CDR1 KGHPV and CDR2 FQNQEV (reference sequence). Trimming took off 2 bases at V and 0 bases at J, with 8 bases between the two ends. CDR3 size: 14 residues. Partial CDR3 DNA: TGTGCCAGCAGTCTGGGACAGAGCTCCTATGAACAGTAC. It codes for CASSLGQSSYEQY. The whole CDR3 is CASSLGQSSYEQYF.

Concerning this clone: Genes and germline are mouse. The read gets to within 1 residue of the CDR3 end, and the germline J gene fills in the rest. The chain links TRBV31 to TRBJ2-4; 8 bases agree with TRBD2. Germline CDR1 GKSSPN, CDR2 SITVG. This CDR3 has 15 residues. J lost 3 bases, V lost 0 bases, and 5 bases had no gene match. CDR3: CAWSLLGGGQNTLYF. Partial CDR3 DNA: TGTGCCTGGAGTCTCCTGGGGGGTGGACAAAACACCTTGTAC.

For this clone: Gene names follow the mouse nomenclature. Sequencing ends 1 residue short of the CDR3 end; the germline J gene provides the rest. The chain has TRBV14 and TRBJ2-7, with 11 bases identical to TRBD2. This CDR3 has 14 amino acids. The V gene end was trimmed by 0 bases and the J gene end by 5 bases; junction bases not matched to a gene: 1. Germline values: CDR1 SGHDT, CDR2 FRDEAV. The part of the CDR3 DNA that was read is TGTGCCAGCAGTTTCTCGGACTGGGGGGATGAACAGTAC. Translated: CASSFSDWGDEQY. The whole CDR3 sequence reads CASSFSDWGDEQYF.

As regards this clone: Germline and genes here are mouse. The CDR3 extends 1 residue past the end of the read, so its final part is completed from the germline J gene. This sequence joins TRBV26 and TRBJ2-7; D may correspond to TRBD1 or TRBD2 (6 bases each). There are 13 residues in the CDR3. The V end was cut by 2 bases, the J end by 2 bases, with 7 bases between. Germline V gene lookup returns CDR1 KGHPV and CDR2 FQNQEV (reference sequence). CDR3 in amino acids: CASSLGGPYEQYF. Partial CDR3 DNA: TGTGCCAGCAGTCTGGGGGGCCCCTATGAACAGTAC.

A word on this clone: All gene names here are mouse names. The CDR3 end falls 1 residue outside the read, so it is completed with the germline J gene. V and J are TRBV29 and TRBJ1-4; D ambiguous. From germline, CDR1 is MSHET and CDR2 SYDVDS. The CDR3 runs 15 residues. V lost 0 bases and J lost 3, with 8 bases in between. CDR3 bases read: TGTGCTAGCAGTTTATCGCCAGGCCCCAACGAAAGATTATTT. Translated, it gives CASSLSPGPNERLF. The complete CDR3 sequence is CASSLSPGPNERLFF.

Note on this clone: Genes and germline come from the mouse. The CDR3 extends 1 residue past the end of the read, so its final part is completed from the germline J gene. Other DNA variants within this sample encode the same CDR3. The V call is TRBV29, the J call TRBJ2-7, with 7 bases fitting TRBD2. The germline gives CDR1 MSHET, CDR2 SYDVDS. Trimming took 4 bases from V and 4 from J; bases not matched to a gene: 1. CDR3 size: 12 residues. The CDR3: CASSWGGYEQYF. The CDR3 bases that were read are TGTGCTAGCAGTTGGGGGGGGTATGAACAGTAC.

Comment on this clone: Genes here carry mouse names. The chain's CDR3 is CAWSLPGSYEQYF. The CDR3 bases that were read are TGTGCCTGGAGTCTACCGGGTTCCTATGAACAGTAC. V and J are TRBV31 and TRBJ2-7, with unresolved D. The read finishes 1 residue shy of the CDR3 end, and the germline J gene is used to complete it. The CDR3 consists of 13 residues. The germline V gene has CDR1 GKSSPN and CDR2 SITVG. V was cut by 0 bases and J by 1 base, with 7 bases left in between. The complete variable domain, with remaining parts taken from reference TRBV31 and TRBJ2-7, reads AQTIHQWPVAEIKAVGSPLSLGCTIKGKSSPNLYWYWQATGGTLQQLFYSITVGQVESVVQLNLSASRPKDDQFILSTEKLLLSHSGFYLCAWSLPGSYEQYFGPGTRLTVL.

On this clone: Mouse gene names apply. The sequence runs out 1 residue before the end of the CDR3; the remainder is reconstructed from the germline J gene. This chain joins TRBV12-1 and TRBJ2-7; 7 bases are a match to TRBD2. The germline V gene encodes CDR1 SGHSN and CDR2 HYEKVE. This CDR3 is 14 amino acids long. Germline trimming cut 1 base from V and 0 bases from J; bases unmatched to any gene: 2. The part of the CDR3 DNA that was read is TGTGCCAGCTCTCTGGGGGGGAGCTCCTATGAACAGTAC. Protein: CASSLGGSSYEQY. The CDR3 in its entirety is CASSLGGSSYEQYF. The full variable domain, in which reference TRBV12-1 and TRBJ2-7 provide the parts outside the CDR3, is DSGVVQSPRHIIKEKGGRSVLTCIPISGHSNVVWYQQTLGKELKFLIQHYEKVERDKGFLPSRFSVQQFDDYHSEMNMSALELEDSAMYFCASSLGGSSYEQYFGPGTRLTVL.

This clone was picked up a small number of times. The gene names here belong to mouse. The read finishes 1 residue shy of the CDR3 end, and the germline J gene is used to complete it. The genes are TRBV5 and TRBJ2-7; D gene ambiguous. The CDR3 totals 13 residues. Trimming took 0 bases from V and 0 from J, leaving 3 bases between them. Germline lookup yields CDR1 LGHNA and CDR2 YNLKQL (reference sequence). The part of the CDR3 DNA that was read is TGTGCCAGCAGCCAAGATAACTCCTATGAACAGTAC. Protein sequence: CASSQDNSYEQY. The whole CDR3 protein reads CASSQDNSYEQYF.

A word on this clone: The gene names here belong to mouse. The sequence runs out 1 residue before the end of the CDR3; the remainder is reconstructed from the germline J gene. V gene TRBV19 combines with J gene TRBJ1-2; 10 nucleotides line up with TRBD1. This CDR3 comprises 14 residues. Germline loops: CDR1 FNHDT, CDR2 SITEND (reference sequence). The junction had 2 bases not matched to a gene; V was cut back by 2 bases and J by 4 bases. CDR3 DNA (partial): TGTGCCAGCAGTATGGGGACAGGGGCCTCCGACTACACC. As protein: CASSMGTGASDYT. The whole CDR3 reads CASSMGTGASDYTF. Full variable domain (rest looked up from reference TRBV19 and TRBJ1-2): GGIITQTPKFLIGQEGQKLTLKCQQNFNHDTMYWYRQDSGKGLRLIYYSITENDLQKGDLSEGYDASREKKSSFSLTVTSAQKNEMAVFLCASSMGTGASDYTFGSGTRLLVI.

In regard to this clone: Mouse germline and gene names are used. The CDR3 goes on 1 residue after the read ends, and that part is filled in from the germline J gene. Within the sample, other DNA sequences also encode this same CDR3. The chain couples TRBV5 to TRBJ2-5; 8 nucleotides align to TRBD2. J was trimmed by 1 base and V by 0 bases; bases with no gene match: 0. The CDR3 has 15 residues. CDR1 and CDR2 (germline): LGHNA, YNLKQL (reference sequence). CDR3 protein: CASSQDGGDQDTQYF. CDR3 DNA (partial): TGTGCCAGCAGCCAAGATGGGGGGGACCAAGACACCCAGTAC.

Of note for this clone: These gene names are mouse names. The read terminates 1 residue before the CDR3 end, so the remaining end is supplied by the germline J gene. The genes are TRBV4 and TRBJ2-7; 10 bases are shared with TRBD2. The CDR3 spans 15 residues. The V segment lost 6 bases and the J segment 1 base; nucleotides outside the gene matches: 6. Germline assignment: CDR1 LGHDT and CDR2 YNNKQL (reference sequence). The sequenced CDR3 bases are TGTGCCAGCAGTCCCGACTGGGGGGAGTCCTATGAACAGTAC. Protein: CASSPDWGESYEQY. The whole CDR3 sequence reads CASSPDWGESYEQYF.

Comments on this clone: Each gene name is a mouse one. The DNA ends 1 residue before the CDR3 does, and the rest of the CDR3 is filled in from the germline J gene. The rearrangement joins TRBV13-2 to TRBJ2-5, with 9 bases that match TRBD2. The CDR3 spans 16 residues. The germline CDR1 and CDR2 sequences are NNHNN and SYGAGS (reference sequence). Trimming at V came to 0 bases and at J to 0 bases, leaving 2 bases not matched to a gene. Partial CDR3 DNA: TGTGCCAGCGGTGATGTCACTGGGGGGAACCAAGACACCCAGTAC. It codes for CASGDVTGGNQDTQY. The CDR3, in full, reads CASGDVTGGNQDTQYF.

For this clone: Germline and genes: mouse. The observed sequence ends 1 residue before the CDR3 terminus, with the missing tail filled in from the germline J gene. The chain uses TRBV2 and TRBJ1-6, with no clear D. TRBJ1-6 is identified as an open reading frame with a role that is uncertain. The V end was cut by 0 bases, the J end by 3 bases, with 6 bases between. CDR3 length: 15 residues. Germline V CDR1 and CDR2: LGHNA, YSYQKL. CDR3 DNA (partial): TGTGCCAGCAGCCAAGATAACTACTATAATTCGCCCCTCTAC. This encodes CASSQDNYYNSPLY. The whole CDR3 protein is CASSQDNYYNSPLYF.

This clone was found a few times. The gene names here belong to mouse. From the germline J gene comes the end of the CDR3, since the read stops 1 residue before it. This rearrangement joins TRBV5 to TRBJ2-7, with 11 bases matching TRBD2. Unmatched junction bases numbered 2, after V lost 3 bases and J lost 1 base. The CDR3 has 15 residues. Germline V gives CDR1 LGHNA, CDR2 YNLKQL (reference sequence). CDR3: CASSHRLGGSYEQYF. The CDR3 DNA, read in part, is TGTGCCAGCAGCCATCGACTGGGGGGGTCCTATGAACAGTAC.

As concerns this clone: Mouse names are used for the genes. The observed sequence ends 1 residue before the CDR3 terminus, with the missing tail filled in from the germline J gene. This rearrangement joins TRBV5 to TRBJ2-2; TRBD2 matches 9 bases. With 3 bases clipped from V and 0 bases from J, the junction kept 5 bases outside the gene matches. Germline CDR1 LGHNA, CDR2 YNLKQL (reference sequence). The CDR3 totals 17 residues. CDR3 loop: CASSQGLGLPNTGQLYF. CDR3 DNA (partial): TGTGCCAGCAGCCAGGGACTGGGTCTTCCAAACACCGGGCAGCTCTAC.

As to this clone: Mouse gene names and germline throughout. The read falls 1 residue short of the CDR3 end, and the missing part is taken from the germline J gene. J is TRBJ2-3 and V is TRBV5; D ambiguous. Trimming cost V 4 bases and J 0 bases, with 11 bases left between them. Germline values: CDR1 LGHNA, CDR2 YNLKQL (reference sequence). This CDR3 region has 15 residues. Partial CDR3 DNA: TGTGCCAGCAGCCCCCCGACATATAGTGCAGAAACGCTGTAT. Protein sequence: CASSPPTYSAETLY. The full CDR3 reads CASSPPTYSAETLYF.

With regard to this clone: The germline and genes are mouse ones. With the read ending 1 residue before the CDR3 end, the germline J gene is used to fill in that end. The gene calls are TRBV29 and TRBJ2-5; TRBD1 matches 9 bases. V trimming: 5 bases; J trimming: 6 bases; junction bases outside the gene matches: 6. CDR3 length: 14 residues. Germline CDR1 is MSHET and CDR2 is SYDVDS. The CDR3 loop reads CASSPQGAGDTQYF. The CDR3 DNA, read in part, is TGTGCTAGCAGTCCACAGGGGGCGGGGGACACCCAGTAC.

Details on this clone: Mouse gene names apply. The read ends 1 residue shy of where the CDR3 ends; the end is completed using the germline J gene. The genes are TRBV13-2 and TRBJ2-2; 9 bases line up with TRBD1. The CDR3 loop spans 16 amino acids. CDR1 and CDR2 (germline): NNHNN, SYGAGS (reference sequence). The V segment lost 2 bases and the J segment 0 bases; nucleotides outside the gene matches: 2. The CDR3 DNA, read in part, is TGTGCCAGCGGTGACAGACAGGGGGCAAACACCGGGCAGCTCTAC. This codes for CASGDRQGANTGQLY. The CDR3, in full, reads CASGDRQGANTGQLYF.

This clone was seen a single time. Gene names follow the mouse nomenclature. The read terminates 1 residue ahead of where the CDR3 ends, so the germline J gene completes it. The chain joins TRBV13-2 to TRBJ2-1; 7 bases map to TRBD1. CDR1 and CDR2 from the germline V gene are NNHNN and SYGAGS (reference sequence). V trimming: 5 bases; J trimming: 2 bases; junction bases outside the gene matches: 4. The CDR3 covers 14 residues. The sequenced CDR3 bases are TGTGCCAGCGGCACCGGGACAGACTATGCTGAGCAGTTC. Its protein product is CASGTGTDYAEQF. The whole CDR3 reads CASGTGTDYAEQFF.

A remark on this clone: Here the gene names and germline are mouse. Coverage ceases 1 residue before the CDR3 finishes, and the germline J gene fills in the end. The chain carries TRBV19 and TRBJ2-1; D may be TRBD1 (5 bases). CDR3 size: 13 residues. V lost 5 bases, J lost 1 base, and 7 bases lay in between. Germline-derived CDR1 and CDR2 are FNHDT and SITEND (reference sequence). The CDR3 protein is CASSPGNYAEQFF. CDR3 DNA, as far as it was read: TGTGCCAGCAGCCCAGGGAACTATGCTGAGCAGTTC.

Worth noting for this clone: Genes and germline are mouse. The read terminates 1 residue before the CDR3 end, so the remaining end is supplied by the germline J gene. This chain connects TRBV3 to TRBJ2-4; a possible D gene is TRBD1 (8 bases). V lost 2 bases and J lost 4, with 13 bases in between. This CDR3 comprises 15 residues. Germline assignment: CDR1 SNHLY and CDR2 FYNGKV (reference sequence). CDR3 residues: CASSLHRGAKNTLYF. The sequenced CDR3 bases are TGTGCCAGCAGCTTACACAGGGGGGCCAAAAACACCTTGTAC.

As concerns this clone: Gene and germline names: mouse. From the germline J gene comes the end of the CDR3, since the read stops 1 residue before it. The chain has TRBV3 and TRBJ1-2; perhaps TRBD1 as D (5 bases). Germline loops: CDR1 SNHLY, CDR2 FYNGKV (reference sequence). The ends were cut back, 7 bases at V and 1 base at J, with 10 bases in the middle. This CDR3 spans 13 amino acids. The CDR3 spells CASTGDLNSDYTF. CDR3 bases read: TGTGCCAGCACGGGGGACCTAAACTCCGACTACACC.

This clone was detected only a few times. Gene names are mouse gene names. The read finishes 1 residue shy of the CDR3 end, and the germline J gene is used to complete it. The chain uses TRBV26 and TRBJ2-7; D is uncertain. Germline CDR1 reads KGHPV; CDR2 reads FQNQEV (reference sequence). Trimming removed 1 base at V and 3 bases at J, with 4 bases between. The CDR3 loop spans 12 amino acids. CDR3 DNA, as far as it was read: TGTGCCAGCAGTCTGTACAGCTATGAACAGTAC. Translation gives CASSLYSYEQY. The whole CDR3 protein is CASSLYSYEQYF.

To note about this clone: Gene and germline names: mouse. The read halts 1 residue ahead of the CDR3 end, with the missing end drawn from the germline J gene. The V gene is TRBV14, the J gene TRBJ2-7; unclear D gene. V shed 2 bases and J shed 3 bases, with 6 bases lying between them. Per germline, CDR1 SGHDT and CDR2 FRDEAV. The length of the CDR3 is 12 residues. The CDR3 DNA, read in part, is TGTGCCAGCAGTTTTGACAACTATGAACAGTAC. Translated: CASSFDNYEQY. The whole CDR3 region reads CASSFDNYEQYF.

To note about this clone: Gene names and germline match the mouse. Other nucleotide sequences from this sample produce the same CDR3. The CDR3 sequence: CASGDASGGYEQYF. The part of the CDR3 DNA that was read is TGTGCCAGCGGTGATGCTTCTGGGGGATATGAACAGTAC. The chain combines TRBV13-2 with TRBJ2-7; 7 nucleotides align to TRBD2. The sequenced fragment ends 1 residue before the CDR3 boundary, so the rest is inferred from the germline J gene. J was trimmed by 4 bases and V by 0 bases; bases with no gene match: 4. The CDR3 totals 14 residues. Germline V CDR1 and CDR2: NNHNN, SYGAGS (reference sequence).